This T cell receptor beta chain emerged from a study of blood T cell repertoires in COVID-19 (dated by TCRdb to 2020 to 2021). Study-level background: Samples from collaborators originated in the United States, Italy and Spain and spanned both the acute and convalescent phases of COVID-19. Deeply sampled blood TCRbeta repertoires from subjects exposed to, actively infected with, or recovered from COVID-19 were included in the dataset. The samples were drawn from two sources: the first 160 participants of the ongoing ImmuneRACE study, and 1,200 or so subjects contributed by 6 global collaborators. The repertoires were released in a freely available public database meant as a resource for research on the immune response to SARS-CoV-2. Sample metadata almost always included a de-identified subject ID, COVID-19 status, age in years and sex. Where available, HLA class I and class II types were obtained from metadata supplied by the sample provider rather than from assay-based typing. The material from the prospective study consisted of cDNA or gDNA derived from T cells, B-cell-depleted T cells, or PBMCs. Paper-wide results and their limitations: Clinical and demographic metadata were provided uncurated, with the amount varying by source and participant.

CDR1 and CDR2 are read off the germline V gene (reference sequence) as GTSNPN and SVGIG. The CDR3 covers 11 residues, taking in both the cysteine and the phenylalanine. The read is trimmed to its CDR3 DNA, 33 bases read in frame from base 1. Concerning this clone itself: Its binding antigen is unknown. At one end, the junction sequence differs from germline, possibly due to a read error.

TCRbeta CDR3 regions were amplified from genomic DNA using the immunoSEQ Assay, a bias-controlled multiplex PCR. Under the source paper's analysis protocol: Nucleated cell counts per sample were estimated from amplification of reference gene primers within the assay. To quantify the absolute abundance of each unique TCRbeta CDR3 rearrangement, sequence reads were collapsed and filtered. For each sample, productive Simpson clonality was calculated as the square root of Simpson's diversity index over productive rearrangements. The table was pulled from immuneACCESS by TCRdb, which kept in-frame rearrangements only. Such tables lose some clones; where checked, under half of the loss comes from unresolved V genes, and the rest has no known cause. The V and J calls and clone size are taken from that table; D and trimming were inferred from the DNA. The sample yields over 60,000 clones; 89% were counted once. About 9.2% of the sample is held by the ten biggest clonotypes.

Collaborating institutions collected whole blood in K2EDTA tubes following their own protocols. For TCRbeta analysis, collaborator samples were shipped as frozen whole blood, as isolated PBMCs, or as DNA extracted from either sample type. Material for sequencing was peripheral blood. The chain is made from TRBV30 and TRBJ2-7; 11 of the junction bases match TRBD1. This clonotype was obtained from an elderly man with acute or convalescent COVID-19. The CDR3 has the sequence CACRTGGPQSF. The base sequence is TGTGCCTGCAGGACAGGGGGCCCACAGTCCTTC.